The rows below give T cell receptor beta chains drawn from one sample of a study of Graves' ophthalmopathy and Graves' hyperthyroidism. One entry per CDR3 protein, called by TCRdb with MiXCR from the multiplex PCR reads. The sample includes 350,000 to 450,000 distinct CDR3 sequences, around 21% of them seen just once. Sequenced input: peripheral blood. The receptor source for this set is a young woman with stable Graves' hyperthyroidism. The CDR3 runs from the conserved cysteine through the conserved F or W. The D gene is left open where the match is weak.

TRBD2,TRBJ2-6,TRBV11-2,CASSLNLAGAGANVLTF
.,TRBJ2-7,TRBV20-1,CSAHTDSSYEQYF
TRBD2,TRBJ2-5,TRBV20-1,CSARGLAGMETQYF
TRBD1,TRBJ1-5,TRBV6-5,CASSYSGQGSGNQPQHF
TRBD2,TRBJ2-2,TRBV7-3,CASCSGRVENTGELFF
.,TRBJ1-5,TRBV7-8,CASGGLGQGRRGNQPQHF
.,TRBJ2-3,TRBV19,CASSISTDTQYF
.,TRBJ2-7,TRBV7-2,CASSSIRTATNYEQYF
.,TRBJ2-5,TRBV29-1,CSVEAGALETQYF
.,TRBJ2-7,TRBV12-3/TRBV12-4,CASSFSLSYEQYF
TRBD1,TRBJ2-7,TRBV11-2,CASSLGSRDRGYEQYF
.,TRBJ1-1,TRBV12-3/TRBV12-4,CASSFYLDTEAFF
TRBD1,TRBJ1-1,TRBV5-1,CASSDQGADTEAFF
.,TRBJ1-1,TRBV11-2,CASSRGGNTEAFF
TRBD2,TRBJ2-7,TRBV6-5,CASSYRGGESYEQYF
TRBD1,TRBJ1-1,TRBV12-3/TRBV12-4,CASSSGRGLNTEAFF
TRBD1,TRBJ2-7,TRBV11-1,CASSLAGPGQGTYEQYF
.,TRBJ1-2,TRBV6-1,CASSESGGSYGYTF
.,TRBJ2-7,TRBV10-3,CAISESWEVHF
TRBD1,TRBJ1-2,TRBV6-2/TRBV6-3,CASSYAGQEFLRGYTF
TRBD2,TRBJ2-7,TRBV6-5,CASSPGVSGTYEQYF
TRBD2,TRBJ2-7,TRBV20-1,CSARRASGTRYEQYF